The 30 T cell receptor beta chains below were found in one sample sequenced in a study of blood T cell repertoires in COVID-19. The data were produced by immunoSEQ multiplex PCR, yet TCRdb's version contains in-frame clones alone and is incomplete. The sample lists about 94,000 clones; roughly 91% were seen once. Sequenced input: peripheral blood. These receptors all stem from a woman of 80 years or more with acute or convalescent COVID-19.

V gene TRBV9 combines with J gene TRBJ1-1; no definite D call. V gave up 10 bases and J gave up 7 bases, with 20 bases separating them. The germline CDR1 and CDR2 sequences are SGDLS and YYNGEE. The CDR3 runs to 13 residues. The CDR3 here is CAGEKTIPSEAFF. CDR3 in DNA: TGTGCCGGCGAGAAGACAATTCCCAGTGAAGCTTTCTTT. Full variable domain (rest looked up from reference TRBV9 and TRBJ1-1): DSGVTQTPKHLITATGQRVTLRCSPRSGDLSVYWYQQSLDQGLQFLIQYYNGEERAKGNILERFSAQQFPDLHSELNLSSLELGDSALYFCAGEKTIPSEAFFGQGTRLTVV.

This clone was detected once. The rearrangement uses TRBV9 and TRBJ1-3, with TRBD1 as a possible D gene (5 bases). V lost 2 bases to trimming and J lost 4 bases, with 16 bases between them. Germline CDR1 and CDR2: SGDLS and YYNGEE. CDR3 length: 16 amino acids. The CDR3 DNA follows: TGTGCCAGCAGCGTGAGCGAAGGGGTAGGAGGAAACACCATATATTTT. The encoded protein is CASSVSEGVGGNTIYF.

The J gene is TRBJ2-7, the V gene TRBV30; 7 positions match TRBD1. CDR3 length: 14 amino acids. After removal of 5 bases from V and 6 bases from J, the junction contained 13 bases not matched to a gene. The germline gives CDR1 GTSNPN, CDR2 SVGIG (reference sequence). CDR3 DNA: TGTGCCTGGTCGCGGCGTGGACAGGCTAGCGAGCAGTACTTC. Protein sequence: CAWSRRGQASEQYF.

The chain employs TRBV6-2 or TRBV6-3 and TRBJ1-2, with 8 bases fitting TRBD1. The junction had 7 bases not matched to a gene; V was cut back by 5 bases and J by 8 bases. The CDR3 runs 13 residues. Germline CDR1 MNHEY, CDR2 SVGEGT. The CDR3 here is CASSLDRVGGYTF. CDR3 DNA: TGTGCCAGCAGTCTGGACAGGGTGGGAGGCTACACCTTC.

The chain links TRBV4-2 to TRBJ2-7, with D perhaps matching TRBD2 (7 bases). V was shortened by 1 base and J by 6 bases, with 13 bases between the two germline ends. Germline-derived CDR1 and CDR2 are LGHNA and YNFKEQ. The CDR3 is made up of 14 amino acids. CDR3 sequence (DNA): TGTGCCAGCAGCCAAGGGGGGGGCCTAGCCGAGCAGTACTTC. Translating it yields CASSQGGGLAEQYF.

CDR3 sequence (DNA): TGTGCCAGCAGCGTAAATCAGGGGTATGACTATGGCTACACCTTC. This gives the protein CASSVNQGYDYGYTF. The chain combines TRBV9 with TRBJ1-2, with a tentative D call TRBD1 (6 bases). Germline V gene lookup returns CDR1 SGDLS and CDR2 YYNGEE. V lost 1 base and J lost 3, with 13 bases in between. This CDR3 has 15 amino acids.

The chain has TRBV19 and TRBJ2-7, with TRBD1 matching 8 bases. The CDR3 extends over 12 amino acids. The germline gives CDR1 LNHDA, CDR2 SQIVND (reference sequence). The trim removed 6 bases at V and 6 bases at J, leaving 4 bases unmatched. CDR3: CASSQTGGEQYF. The CDR3 DNA reads as TGTGCCAGTAGCCAAACAGGGGGCGAGCAGTACTTC. The complete variable domain, with remaining parts taken from reference TRBV19 and TRBJ2-7, reads DGGITQSPKYLFRKEGQNVTLSCEQNLNHDAMYWYRQDPGQGLRLIYYSQIVNDFQKGDIAEGYSVSREKKESFPLTVTSAQKNPTAFYLCASSQTGGEQYFGPGTRLTVT.

The rearrangement links TRBV10-3 to TRBJ2-6; 9 bases agree with TRBD1. The CDR3 runs to 16 residues. Germline values: CDR1 ENHRY, CDR2 SYGVKD. Trimming took 5 bases from V and 2 from J; bases not matched to a gene: 4. The CDR3 reads CAISPGTGTGANVLTF. The DNA for the CDR3 is TGTGCCATCAGTCCCGGGACAGGGACTGGGGCCAACGTCCTGACTTTC.

The chain carries TRBV18 and TRBJ2-1; 8 bases map to TRBD1. Losses at the gene ends were 0 bases for V and 7 bases for J; bases not matched to a gene: 5. The CDR3 is 15 residues long. Germline CDR1 reads KGHSH; CDR2 reads LQKENI. In DNA form, the CDR3 reads TGTGCCAGCTCACCACCAGCACAGGGGGTGAATGAGCAGTTCTTC. Protein product: CASSPPAQGVNEQFF.

This clone appeared once. V usage is TRBV5-1 and J usage is TRBJ2-5, with a weak D call TRBD2 (5 bases). From germline, CDR1 is SGHRS and CDR2 YFSETQ. V lost 1 base and J 5 bases, leaving 12 bases between the germline ends. The CDR3 covers 14 residues. CDR3 sequence: CASSLFTGSETQYF. CDR3 DNA sequence: TGCGCCAGCAGCTTGTTTACGGGGAGCGAGACCCAGTACTTC.

This clone was picked up one time. The chain couples TRBV6-1 to TRBJ1-5, with unresolved D. CDR3 length equals 15 residues. Trimming stripped 5 bases from V and 2 bases from J, with 13 bases between. CDR1 and CDR2 from the germline V gene are MNHNS and SASEGT. This chain's CDR3 is CASSKNQRGNQPQHF. CDR3 sequence (DNA): TGTGCCAGCAGTAAGAATCAGAGGGGCAATCAGCCCCAGCATTTT.

The V gene is TRBV28, the J gene TRBJ1-2; no firm D call. The CDR3 covers 11 residues. CDR1 is MDHEN, CDR2 SYDVKM, per germline. Trimming took off 6 bases at V and 6 bases at J, with 8 bases between the two ends. The DNA for the CDR3 is TGTGCCAGCAGCCCCCGGGATGGCTACACCTTC. Amino acid sequence: CASSPRDGYTF.

The CDR3 loop is CASSPNRGSYNEQFF. CDR3 nucleotides: TGTGCCAGCAGTCCTAACAGGGGTTCGTACAATGAGCAGTTCTTC. The chain recombines TRBV6-5 with TRBJ2-1, with TRBD1 matching 7 bases. Per the germline V gene, CDR1 is MNHEY and CDR2 is SVGAGI. Trimming removed 5 bases from V and 4 bases from J; junction bases left unmatched: 8. This CDR3 is built from 15 residues.

This clone was counted between two and nine times. V usage is TRBV27 and J usage is TRBJ1-2; 11 nucleotides line up with TRBD1. The CDR3 spans 16 residues. J gave up 9 bases and V 5 bases, and 14 bases lay outside the gene matches. Germline CDR1 and CDR2: MNHEY and SMNVEV (reference sequence). The CDR3 reads CASSQARTGGEFRYTF. The DNA of the CDR3 is TGTGCCAGCAGTCAAGCCAGGACAGGGGGCGAATTCCGCTACACCTTC.

The table lists this clone with a count of one. The chain carries TRBV5-4 and TRBJ1-1; D perhaps matches TRBD1 (5 bases). V gave up 9 bases and J gave up 1 base, with 13 bases separating them. The CDR3 is 13 amino acids. Germline CDR1 reads SGHNT; CDR2 reads YYREEE (reference sequence). DNA of the CDR3: TGTGCCATCTCCATGGACACGAACACTGAAGCTTTCTTT. It yields the protein CAISMDTNTEAFF.

The V call is TRBV15, the J call TRBJ1-1; D remains ambiguous. V shed 7 bases and J shed 3 bases, with 15 bases lying between them. CDR3 length equals 14 residues. Per the germline V gene, CDR1 is LNHNV and CDR2 is YYDKDF (reference sequence). The CDR3 DNA reads as TGTGCCACCACCGCTTCGGACTTCGACACTGAAGCTTTCTTT. Residues: CATTASDFDTEAFF.

J is TRBJ2-7 and V is TRBV19; 8 nucleotides align to TRBD2. This CDR3 is built from 15 residues. Germline values: CDR1 LNHDA, CDR2 SQIVND (reference sequence). J lost 2 bases, V lost 5 bases, and 8 bases had no gene match. The CDR3 reads CASSLASGSPYEQYF. The DNA of the CDR3 is TGTGCCAGTAGTTTGGCTAGCGGGTCCCCCTACGAGCAGTACTTC.

With respect to this clone: One junction end disagrees with the germline gene, perhaps due to a read error. The chain uses TRBV7-7 and TRBJ2-5; 13 bases match TRBD2. This CDR3 comprises 16 residues. In germline, CDR1 is SSHAT, CDR2 FNYEAQ (reference sequence). DNA for the CDR3: TGTGCTAGCAGTTACGGACTAGCGGGAGCCCAAGAGACCCAGTACTTC. It encodes CASSYGLAGAQETQYF.

This rearrangement joins TRBV3-1 (or the pseudogene TRBV3-2) to TRBJ2-1, with 7 bases aligning to TRBD1. Per the germline V gene, CDR1 is LGHDT and CDR2 is YNNKEL (reference sequence). V lost 4 bases, J lost 10 bases, and 10 bases stayed unmatched. The CDR3 loop spans 14 amino acids. This chain's CDR3 is CASSPWTGLAEQFF. In DNA, the CDR3 is TGTGCCAGCAGCCCCTGGACAGGTCTCGCGGAGCAGTTCTTC.

This sequence joins TRBV29-1 and TRBJ1-1; D is perhaps TRBD1 (5 bases). Looked up from germline, CDR1 is SQVTM and CDR2 is ANQGSEA. The length of the CDR3 is 13 residues. Trimming removed 4 bases at V and 0 bases at J, with 9 bases between. This chain's CDR3 is CSVGRGMNTEAFF. CDR3 coding DNA: TGCAGCGTTGGAAGGGGAATGAACACTGAAGCTTTCTTT.

The gene calls are TRBV19 and TRBJ2-5; D uncertain. In germline, CDR1 is LNHDA, CDR2 SQIVND (reference sequence). V was clipped by 6 bases and J by 0 bases, with 8 bases between them. This CDR3 contains 13 residues. The CDR3 is CASRSVYQETQYF. CDR3 bases: TGTGCCAGTAGGTCAGTTTACCAAGAGACCCAGTACTTC.

This sequence joins TRBV6-5 and TRBJ2-7, with 9 bases matching TRBD1. This CDR3 spans 13 amino acids. The J segment lost 3 bases and the V segment lost 6 bases, leaving 3 bases of the junction unmatched. Germline values: CDR1 MNHEY, CDR2 SVGAGI. CDR3 in DNA: TGTGCCAGCAGCCGACAGGGGGTCTACGAGCAGTACTTC. Its protein product is CASSRQGVYEQYF.

The gene calls are TRBV28 and TRBJ2-2, with TRBD2 as a possible D gene (6 bases). This CDR3 has 15 residues. The V end was cut by 7 bases, the J end by 1 base, with 13 bases between. From germline, CDR1 is MDHEN and CDR2 SYDVKM. CDR3 sequence: CASKGGGQNTGELFF. CDR3 in DNA: TGTGCCAGCAAGGGAGGTGGGCAGAACACCGGGGAGCTGTTTTTT.

The rearrangement uses TRBV28 and TRBJ1-2, with 11 bases fitting TRBD1. The V and J ends lost 6 bases and 2 bases, in that order; junction bases with no gene match: 8. The germline gives CDR1 MDHEN, CDR2 SYDVKM. This CDR3 region has 16 residues. CDR3 in DNA: TGTGCCAGCAGCCGAGGACAGGGGGCGATCAACTATGGCTACACCTTC. It encodes CASSRGQGAINYGYTF.

The V and J genes are TRBV3-1 (or the pseudogene TRBV3-2) and TRBJ1-5; D may be TRBD1 (6 bases). V shed 0 bases and J shed 6 bases, with 18 bases lying between them. From germline, CDR1 is LGHDT and CDR2 YNNKEL (reference sequence). The CDR3 is 17 amino acids. The CDR3 reads CASSQEIHRVGSQPQHF. DNA of the CDR3: TGTGCCAGCAGCCAAGAGATTCACAGGGTGGGAAGTCAGCCCCAGCATTTT.

V is TRBV6-1 and J is TRBJ2-3; a possible D gene is TRBD1 (6 bases). V lost 1 base and J 3 bases, leaving 8 bases between the germline ends. The CDR3 sequence is 14 residues long. Germline loops: CDR1 MNHNS, CDR2 SASEGT. The CDR3 here is CASSEGGPTDTQYF. CDR3 in DNA: TGTGCCAGCAGTGAAGGGGGGCCTACAGATACGCAGTATTTT.

The V gene is TRBV18, the J gene TRBJ1-1; no definite D call. This CDR3 has 13 residues. Germline V gene lookup returns CDR1 KGHSH and CDR2 LQKENI. V lost 6 bases and J lost 5, with 13 bases in between. The CDR3 sequence: CASSPNAMTEAFF. CDR3 sequence (DNA): TGTGCCAGCTCTCCGAATGCGATGACTGAAGCTTTCTTT. Looking up the rest from reference TRBV18 and TRBJ1-1 gives the full variable domain: NAGVMQNPRHLVRRRGQEARLRCSPMKGHSHVYWYRQLPEEGLKFMVYLQKENIIDESGMPKERFSAEFPKEGPSILRIQQVVRGDSAAYFCASSPNAMTEAFFGQGTRLTVV.

The V call is TRBV4-1, the J call TRBJ2-2; perhaps TRBD1 as D (6 bases). The CDR3 is 15 residues long. With 1 base removed from V and 5 bases from J, the gap between germline ends came to 11 bases. Germline lookup yields CDR1 MGHRA and CDR2 YSYEKL. DNA for the CDR3: TGCGCCAGCAGCCAAGGGGGGCAGGGGACCGGGGAGCTGTTTTTT. Translating it yields CASSQGGQGTGELFF.

The chain employs TRBV5-6 and TRBJ2-1; 8 bases are a match to TRBD1. Germline CDR1 reads SGHDT; CDR2 reads YYEEEE. V trimming: 1 base; J trimming: 2 bases; junction bases outside the gene matches: 5. The CDR3 is 16 amino acids. The CDR3 DNA reads TGTGCCAGCAGCTTGTTCCTACAGGGGGCCTACAATGAGCAGTTCTTC. Encoded protein: CASSLFLQGAYNEQFF.

The chain recombines TRBV6-5 with TRBJ2-7, with 7 bases identical to TRBD1. With V trimmed by 2 bases and J by 5 bases, 6 bases remained unmatched. Germline CDR1 reads MNHEY; CDR2 reads SVGAGI. CDR3 size: 14 residues. The CDR3 protein is CASSYTGVSHEQYF. In nucleotides, the CDR3 is TGTGCCAGCAGTTACACAGGGGTGTCCCACGAGCAGTACTTC.